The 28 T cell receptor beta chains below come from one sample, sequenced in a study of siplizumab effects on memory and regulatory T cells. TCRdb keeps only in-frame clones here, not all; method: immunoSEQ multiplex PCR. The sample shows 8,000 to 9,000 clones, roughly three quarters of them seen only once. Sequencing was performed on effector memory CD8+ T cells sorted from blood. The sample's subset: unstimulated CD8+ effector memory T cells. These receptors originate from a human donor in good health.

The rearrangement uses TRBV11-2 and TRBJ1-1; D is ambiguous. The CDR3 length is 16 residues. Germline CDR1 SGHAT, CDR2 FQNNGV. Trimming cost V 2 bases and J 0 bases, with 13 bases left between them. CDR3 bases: TGTGCCAGCAGCTTATTCCCTCCGGGGATGAACACTGAAGCTTTCTTT. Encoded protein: CASSLFPPGMNTEAFF.

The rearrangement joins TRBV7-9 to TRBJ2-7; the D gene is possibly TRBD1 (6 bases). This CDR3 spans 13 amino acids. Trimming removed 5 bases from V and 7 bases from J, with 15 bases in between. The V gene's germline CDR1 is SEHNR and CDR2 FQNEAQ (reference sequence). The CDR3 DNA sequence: TGTGCCAGCAGCCCCGGGACAAGGCAAGAGCAGTACTTC. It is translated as CASSPGTRQEQYF.

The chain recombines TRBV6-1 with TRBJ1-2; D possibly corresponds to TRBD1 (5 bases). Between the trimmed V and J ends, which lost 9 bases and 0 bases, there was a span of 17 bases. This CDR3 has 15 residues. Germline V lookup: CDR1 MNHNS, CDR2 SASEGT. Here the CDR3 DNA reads TGTGCCAGTTGGGACCCGAGGTACGCTAACTATGGCTACACCTTC. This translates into CASWDPRYANYGYTF.

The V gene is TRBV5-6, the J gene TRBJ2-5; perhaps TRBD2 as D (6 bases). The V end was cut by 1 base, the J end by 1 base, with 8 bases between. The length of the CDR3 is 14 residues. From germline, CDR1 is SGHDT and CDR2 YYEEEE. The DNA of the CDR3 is TGTGCCAGCAGCTTGAGCGGGCCCCAAGAGACCCAGTACTTC. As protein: CASSLSGPQETQYF. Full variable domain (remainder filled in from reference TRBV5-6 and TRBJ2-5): DAGVTQSPTHLIKTRGQQVTLRCSPKSGHDTVSWYQQALGQGPQFIFQYYEEEERQRGNFPDRFSGHQFPNYSSELNVNALLLGDSALYLCASSLSGPQETQYFGPGTRLLVL.

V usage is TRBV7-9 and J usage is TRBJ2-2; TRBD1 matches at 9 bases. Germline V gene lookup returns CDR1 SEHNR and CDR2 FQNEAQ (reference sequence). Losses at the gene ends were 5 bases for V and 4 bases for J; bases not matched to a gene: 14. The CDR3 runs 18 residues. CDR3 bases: TGTGCCAGCAGCGCCCAGGGTTGGACAGGGGACCCCACCGGGGAGCTGTTTTTT. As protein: CASSAQGWTGDPTGELFF. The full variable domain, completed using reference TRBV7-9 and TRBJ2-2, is DTGVSQNPRHKITKRGQNVTFRCDPISEHNRLYWYRQTLGQGPEFLTYFQNEAQLEKSRLLSDRFSAERPKGSFSTLEIQRTEQGDSAMYLCASSAQGWTGDPTGELFFGEGSRLTVL.

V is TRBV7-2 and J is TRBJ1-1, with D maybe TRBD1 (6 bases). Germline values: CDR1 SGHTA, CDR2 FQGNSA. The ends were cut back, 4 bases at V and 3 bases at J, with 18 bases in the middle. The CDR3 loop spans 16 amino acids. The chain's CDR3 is CASSSGGQKPHTEAFF. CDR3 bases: TGTGCCAGCAGCTCCGGCGGACAGAAACCCCACACTGAAGCTTTCTTT.

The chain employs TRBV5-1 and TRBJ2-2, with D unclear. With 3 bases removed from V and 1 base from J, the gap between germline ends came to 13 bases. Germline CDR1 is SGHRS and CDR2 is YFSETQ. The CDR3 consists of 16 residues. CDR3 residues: CASSSLRKMNTGELFF. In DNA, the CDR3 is TGCGCCAGCAGCTCCCTTCGGAAAATGAACACCGGGGAGCTGTTTTTT.

The CDR3: CSVEGGHRGWGEQFF. In DNA, the CDR3 is TGCAGCGTTGAAGGGGGCCACAGGGGTTGGGGTGAGCAGTTCTTC. The chain has TRBV29-1 and TRBJ2-1, with 7 bases matching TRBD1. The CDR3 has 15 residues. The junction had 12 bases not matched to a gene; V was cut back by 1 base and J by 9 bases. Looked up from germline, CDR1 is SQVTM and CDR2 is ANQGSEA.

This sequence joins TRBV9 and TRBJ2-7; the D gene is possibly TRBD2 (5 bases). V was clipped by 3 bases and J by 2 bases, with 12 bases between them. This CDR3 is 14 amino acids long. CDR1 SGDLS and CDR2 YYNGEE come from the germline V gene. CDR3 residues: CASSATDYPYEQYF. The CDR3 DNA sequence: TGTGCCAGCAGCGCGACCGACTATCCCTACGAGCAGTACTTC. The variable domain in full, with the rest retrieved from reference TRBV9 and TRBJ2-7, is DSGVTQTPKHLITATGQRVTLRCSPRSGDLSVYWYQQSLDQGLQFLIQYYNGEERAKGNILERFSAQQFPDLHSELNLSSLELGDSALYFCASSATDYPYEQYFGPGTRLTVT.

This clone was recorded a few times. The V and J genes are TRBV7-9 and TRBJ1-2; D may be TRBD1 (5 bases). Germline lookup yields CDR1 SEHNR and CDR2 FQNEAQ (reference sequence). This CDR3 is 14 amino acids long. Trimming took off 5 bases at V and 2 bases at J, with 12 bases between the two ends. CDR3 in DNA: TGTGCCAGCAGCCCTGACGGGGCCAACTATGGCTACACCTTC. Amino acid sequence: CASSPDGANYGYTF.

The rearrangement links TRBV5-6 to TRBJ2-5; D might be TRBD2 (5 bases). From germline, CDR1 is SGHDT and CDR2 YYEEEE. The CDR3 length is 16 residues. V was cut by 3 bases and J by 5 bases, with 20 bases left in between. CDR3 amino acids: CASSSGGQAEMETQYF. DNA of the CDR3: TGTGCCAGCAGCTCCGGCGGGCAGGCTGAAATGGAGACCCAGTACTTC.

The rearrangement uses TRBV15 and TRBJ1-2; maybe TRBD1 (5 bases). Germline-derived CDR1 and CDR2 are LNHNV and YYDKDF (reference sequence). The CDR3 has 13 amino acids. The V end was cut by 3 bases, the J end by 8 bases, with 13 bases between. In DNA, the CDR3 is TGTGCCACCAGCAGGCGAGGGGTAGGGGGCTACACCTTC. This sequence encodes CATSRRGVGGYTF.

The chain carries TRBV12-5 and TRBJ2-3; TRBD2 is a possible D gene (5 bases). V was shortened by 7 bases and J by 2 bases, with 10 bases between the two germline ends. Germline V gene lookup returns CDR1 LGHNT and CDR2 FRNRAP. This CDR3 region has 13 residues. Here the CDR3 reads CASDRDYTDTQYF. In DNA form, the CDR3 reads TGTGCTAGTGACCGGGATTACACAGATACGCAGTATTTT.

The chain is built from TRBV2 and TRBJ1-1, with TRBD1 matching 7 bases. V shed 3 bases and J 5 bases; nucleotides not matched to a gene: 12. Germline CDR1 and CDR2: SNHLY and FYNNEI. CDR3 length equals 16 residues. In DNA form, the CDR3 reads TGTGCCAGCAGTGAGAGGGGGCGCAGGGGAGAAACTGAAGCTTTCTTT. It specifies CASSERGRRGETEAFF.

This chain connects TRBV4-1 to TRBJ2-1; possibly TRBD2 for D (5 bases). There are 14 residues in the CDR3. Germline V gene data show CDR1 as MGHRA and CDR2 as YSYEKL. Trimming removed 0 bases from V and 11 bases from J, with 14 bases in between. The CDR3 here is CASSQEPSRSQQFF. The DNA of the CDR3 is TGCGCCAGCAGCCAAGAGCCTAGCCGGTCCCAGCAGTTCTTC.

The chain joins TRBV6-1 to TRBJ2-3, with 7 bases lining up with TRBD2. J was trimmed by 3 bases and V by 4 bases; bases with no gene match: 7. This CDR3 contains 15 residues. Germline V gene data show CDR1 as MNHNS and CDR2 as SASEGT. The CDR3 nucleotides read TGTGCCAGCAGTGTAATCGCGGGGGAAACAGATACGCAGTATTTT. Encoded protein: CASSVIAGETDTQYF.

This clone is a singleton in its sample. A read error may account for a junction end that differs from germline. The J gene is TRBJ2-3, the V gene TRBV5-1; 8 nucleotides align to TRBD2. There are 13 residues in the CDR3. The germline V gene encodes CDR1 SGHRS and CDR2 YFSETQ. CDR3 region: CASSLAEGLAGCF. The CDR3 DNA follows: TGTGCCAGCAGCTTGGCGGAAGGGTTAGCGGGGTGTTTT.

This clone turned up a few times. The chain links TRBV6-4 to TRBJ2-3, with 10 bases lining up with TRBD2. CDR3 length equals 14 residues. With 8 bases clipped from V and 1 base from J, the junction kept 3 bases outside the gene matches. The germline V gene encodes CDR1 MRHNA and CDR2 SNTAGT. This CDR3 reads CASPTSGGTDTQYF. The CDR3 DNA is TGTGCCAGCCCTACTAGCGGGGGCACAGATACGCAGTATTTT.

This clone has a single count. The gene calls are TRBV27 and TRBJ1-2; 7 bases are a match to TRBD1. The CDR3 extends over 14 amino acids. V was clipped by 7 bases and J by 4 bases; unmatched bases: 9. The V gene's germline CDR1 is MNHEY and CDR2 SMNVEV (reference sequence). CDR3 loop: CASTPSTGSYGYTF. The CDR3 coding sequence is TGTGCCAGCACCCCCTCGACAGGGAGCTATGGCTACACCTTC.

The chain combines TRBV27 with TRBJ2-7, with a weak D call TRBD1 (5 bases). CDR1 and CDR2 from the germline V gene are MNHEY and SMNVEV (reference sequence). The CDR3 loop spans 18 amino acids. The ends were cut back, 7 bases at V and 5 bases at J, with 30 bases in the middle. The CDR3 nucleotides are TGTGCCAGCACCACGGGCGTTTCTAGGGGTGCCCCATCCCACGAGCAGTACTTC. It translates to CASTTGVSRGAPSHEQYF.

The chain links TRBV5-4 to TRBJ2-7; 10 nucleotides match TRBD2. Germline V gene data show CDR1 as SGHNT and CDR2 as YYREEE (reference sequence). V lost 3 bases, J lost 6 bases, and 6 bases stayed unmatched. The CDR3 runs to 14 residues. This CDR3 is CASSYRAGGSEQYF. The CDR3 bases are TGTGCCAGCAGCTACCGAGCGGGAGGGAGCGAGCAGTACTTC. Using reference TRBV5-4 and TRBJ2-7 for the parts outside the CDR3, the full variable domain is ETGVTQSPTHLIKTRGQQVTLRCSSQSGHNTVSWYQQALGQGPQFIFQYYREEENGRGNFPPRFSGLQFPNYSSELNVNALELDDSALYLCASSYRAGGSEQYFGPGTRLTVT.

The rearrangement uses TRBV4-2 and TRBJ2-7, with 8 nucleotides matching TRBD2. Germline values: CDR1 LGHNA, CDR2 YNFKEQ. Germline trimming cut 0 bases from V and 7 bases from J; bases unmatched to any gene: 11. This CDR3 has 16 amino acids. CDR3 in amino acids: CASSQDPAGGSQEQYF. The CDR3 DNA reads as TGTGCCAGCAGCCAAGACCCGGCGGGGGGTAGCCAGGAGCAGTACTTC.

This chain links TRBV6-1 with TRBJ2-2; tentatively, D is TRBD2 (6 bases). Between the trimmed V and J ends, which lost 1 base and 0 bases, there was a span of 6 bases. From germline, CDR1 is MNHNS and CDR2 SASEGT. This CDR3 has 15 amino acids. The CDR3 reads CASSEGLANTGELFF. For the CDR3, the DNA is TGTGCCAGCAGTGAAGGACTAGCGAACACCGGGGAGCTGTTTTTT.

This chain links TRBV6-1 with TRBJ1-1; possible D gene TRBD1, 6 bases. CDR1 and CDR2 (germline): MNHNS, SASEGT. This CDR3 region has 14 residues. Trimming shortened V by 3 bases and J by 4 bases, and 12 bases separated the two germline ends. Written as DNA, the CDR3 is TGTGCCAGCAGTGAGGGGGGACACATCACTGAAGCTTTCTTT. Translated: CASSEGGHITEAFF.

CDR3 region: CASGLFQGGYTF. The CDR3, as DNA: TGTGCTAGTGGTTTGTTTCAGGGGGGCTACACCTTC. The chain has TRBV12-5 and TRBJ1-2, with D possibly TRBD1 on 6 matching bases. The ends were cut back, 2 bases at V and 8 bases at J, with 9 bases in the middle. Germline-derived CDR1 and CDR2 are LGHNT and FRNRAP. CDR3 length: 12 amino acids.

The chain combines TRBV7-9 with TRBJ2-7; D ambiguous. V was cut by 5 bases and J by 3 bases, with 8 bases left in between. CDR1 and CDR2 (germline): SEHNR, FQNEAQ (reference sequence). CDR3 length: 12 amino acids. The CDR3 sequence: CASSQDNYEQYF. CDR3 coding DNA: TGTGCCAGCAGCCAAGATAACTACGAGCAGTACTTC.

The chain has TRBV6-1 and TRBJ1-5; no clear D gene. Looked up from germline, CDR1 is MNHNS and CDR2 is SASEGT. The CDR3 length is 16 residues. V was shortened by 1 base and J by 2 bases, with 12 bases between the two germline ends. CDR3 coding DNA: TGTGCCAGCAGTGAAGGCGAAGGAGCAGGCAATCAGCCCCAGCATTTT. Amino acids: CASSEGEGAGNQPQHF.

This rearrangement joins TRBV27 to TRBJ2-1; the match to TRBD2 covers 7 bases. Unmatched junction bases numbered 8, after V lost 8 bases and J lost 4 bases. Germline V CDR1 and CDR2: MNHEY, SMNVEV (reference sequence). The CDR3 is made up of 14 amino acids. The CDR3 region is CASAWGGTYNEQFF. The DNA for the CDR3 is TGTGCCAGCGCCTGGGGGGGGACTTACAATGAGCAGTTCTTC.